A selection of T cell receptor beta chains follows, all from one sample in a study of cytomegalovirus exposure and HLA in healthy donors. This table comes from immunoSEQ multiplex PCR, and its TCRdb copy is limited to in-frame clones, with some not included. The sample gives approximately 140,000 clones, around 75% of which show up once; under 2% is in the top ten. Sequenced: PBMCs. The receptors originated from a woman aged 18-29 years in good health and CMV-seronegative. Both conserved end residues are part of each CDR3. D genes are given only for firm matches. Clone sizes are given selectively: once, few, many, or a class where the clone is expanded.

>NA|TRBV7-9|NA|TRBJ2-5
CASSPPQETQYF
TGTGCCAGCAGCCCTCCCCAAGAGACCCAGTACTTC
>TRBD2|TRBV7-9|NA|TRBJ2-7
CASSLEGGGAYEQYF
TGTGCCAGCAGCTTAGAGGGCGGGGGGGCATACGAGCAGTACTTC
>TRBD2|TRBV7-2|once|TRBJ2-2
CASSFSGKHTGELFF
TGTGCCAGCAGCTTTAGCGGGAAACACACCGGGGAGCTGTTTTTT
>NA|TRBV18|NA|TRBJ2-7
CASSPRDTLPLYEQYF
TGTGCCAGCTCACCACGGGACACCCTTCCTCTCTACGAGCAGTACTTC
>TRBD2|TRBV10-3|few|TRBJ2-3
CAISGVGQRGSPDTQYF
TGTGCCATCAGCGGAGTAGGCCAGCGGGGAAGCCCAGATACGCAGTATTTT
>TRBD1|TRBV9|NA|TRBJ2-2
CASSASGGTGELFF
TGTGCCAGCAGCGCATCAGGGGGCACCGGGGAGCTGTTTTTT
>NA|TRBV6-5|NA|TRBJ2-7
CASRRTRDYEQYF
TGTGCCAGCCGCCGGACCCGGGACTACGAGCAGTACTTC
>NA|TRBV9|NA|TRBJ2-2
CASSSSFNTGELFF
TGTGCCAGCAGCTCCTCTTTCAACACCGGGGAGCTGTTTTTT
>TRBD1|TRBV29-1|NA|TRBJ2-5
CSVNRGETQYF
TGCAGCGTTAACAGGGGTGAGACCCAGTACTTC
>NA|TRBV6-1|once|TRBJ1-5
CASSEAKGASNQPQHF
TGTGCCAGCAGTGAAGCGAAAGGGGCGAGTAATCAGCCCCAGCATTTT
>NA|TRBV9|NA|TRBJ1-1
CASSQTEGRTEAFF
TGTGCCAGCAGCCAGACAGAGGGGAGGACTGAAGCTTTCTTT
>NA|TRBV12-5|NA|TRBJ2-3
CASGLDRPINTDTQYF
TGTGCTAGTGGTTTGGACCGCCCTATTAACACAGATACGCAGTATTTT
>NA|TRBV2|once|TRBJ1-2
CASKRGGGSLDGYTF
TGTGCCAGCAAAAGGGGTGGGGGCTCTTTGGATGGCTACACCTTC
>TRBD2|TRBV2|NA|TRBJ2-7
CASRRTSGSSYEQYF
TGTGCCAGCAGGAGGACTAGCGGCAGCTCCTACGAGCAGTACTTC
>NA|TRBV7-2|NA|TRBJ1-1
CASSLESLGRVSTEAFF
TGTGCCAGCAGCTTAGAGTCATTAGGCAGGGTGAGCACTGAAGCTTTCTTT
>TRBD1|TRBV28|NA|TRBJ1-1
CASSLSGQGNTEAFF
TGTGCCAGCAGTCTCTCGGGACAGGGGAACACTGAAGCTTTCTTT
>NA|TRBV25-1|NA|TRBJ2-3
CASRDPTGTDTQYF
TGTGCCAGCAGAGATCCGACAGGCACAGATACGCAGTATTTT
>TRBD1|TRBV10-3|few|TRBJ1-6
CAISEGGTDNSPLHF
TGTGCCATCAGTGAAGGAGGGACAGATAATTCACCCCTCCACTTT
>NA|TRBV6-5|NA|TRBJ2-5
CASKPEGGRVETQYF
TGTGCCAGCAAGCCGGAGGGGGGGAGGGTAGAGACCCAGTACTTC
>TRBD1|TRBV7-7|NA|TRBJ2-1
CASSLSGTGIYNEQFF
TGTGCTAGCAGCTTAAGTGGGACAGGGATCTACAATGAGCAGTTCTTC
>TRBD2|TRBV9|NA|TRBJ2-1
CASSPIAGSDEQFF
TGTGCCAGCAGCCCCATAGCGGGAAGCGATGAGCAGTTCTTC
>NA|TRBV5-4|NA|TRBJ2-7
CASSRQGGTYEQYF
TGTGCCAGCAGCCGACAGGGAGGAACCTACGAGCAGTACTTC
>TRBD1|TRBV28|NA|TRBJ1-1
CASTDRIRLGTEAFF
TGTGCCAGTACGGACAGGATCCGACTGGGCACTGAAGCTTTCTTT
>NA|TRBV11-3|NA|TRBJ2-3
CASSLGQSTDTQYF
TGTGCCAGCAGCTTAGGACAGAGCACAGATACGCAGTATTTT
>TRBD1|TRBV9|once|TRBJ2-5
CASSVGGTGGLETQYF
TGTGCCAGCAGCGTAGGTGGGACAGGGGGCTTAGAGACCCAGTACTTC
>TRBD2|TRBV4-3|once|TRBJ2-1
CASSRPAGGGYEQFF
TGCGCCAGCAGCCGTCCCGCGGGAGGGGGCTATGAGCAGTTCTTC
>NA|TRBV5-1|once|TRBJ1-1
CASSSWAQLSTEAFF
TGCGCCAGCAGCTCCTGGGCGCAACTGAGCACTGAAGCTTTCTTT
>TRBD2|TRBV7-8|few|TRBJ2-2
CASSSSAGAWAGELFF
TGTGCCAGCAGCTCCTCAGCGGGAGCTTGGGCCGGGGAGCTGTTTTTT
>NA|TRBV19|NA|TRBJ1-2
CASSMKSYGYTF
TGTGCCAGTAGTATGAAGAGCTATGGCTACACCTTC
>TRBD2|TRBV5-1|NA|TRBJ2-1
CASSLAGGTYNEQFF
TGCGCCAGCAGCTTGGCGGGAGGGACCTACAATGAGCAGTTCTTC
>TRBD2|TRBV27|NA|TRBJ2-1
CASSLISGGSSEQFF
TGTGCCAGCAGTTTAATTAGCGGGGGATCGAGTGAGCAGTTCTTC
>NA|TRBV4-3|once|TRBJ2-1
CASSQDRAPYNEQFF
TGCGCCAGCAGCCAAGACAGGGCCCCCTACAATGAGCAGTTCTTC
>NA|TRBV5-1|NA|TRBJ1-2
CASSPGRETNYGYTF
TGCGCCAGCAGCCCTGGTAGGGAGACTAACTATGGCTACACCTTC